The rows below give T cell receptor beta chains drawn from one sample of a study of T cell repertoires in cytomegalovirus infection. TCRdb ran MiXCR on the reads and lists one entry per CDR3 protein. The data hold under 850,000 distinct CDR3 sequences, with roughly a third observed a single time. The sequencing input was PBMCs. These receptors came from a human donor in good health (CMV status not recorded). Some clones in this sample may be carry-over from other donors' samples. The CDR3 runs from the conserved cysteine through the conserved F or W. Fields, in order: clone size, D gene, J gene, V gene, CDR3 DNA, CDR3 protein. D genes are given only for firm matches. Expanded clones are given a class, and other clones once, few, many or no size at all.

-,-,TRBJ1-2,TRBV5-1,TGCGCCAGCAGCTCCTTGGGACGGGACTATGGCTACACCTTC,CASSSLGRDYGYTF
few,TRBD1,TRBJ1-1,TRBV28,TGTGCCAGCAGTCTATCACAGGGGCCGAACACTGAAGCTTTCTTT,CASSLSQGPNTEAFF
few,TRBD1,TRBJ1-2,TRBV20-1,TGCAGTGCTCAAGACAGGGCTAACTATGGCTACACCTTC,CSAQDRANYGYTF
many,-,TRBJ1-3,TRBV11-2,TGTGCCAGCAGCTTAGCACCGAGCTCTGGAAACACCATATATTTT,CASSLAPSSGNTIYF
few,TRBD2,TRBJ2-1,TRBV7-2,TGTGCCAGCAGCTTGCAGGGAGGGCGTTACAATGAGCAGTTCTTC,CASSLQGGRYNEQFF
few,TRBD1,TRBJ1-1,TRBV28,TGTGCCAGCAGTTCGGGACAGGTTAAGAACACTGAAGCTTTCTTT,CASSSGQVKNTEAFF
many,-,TRBJ2-7,TRBV7-2,TGTGCCAGCAGCTTAGATTGGGGGCAGGGGGAGCAGTACTTC,CASSLDWGQGEQYF
-,TRBD2,TRBJ2-2,TRBV24-1,TGTGCCACCAGTGATTTGACCGGGACTAGCGTCCCCGGGGAGCTGTTTTTT,CATSDLTGTSVPGELFF
-,-,TRBJ2-3,TRBV20-1,TGCAGTGCCAGGCGGGGCGGGAGCACAGATACGCAGTATTTT,CSARRGGSTDTQYF
once,-,TRBJ1-4,TRBV20-1,TGCAGTGCTAGAGATGACGAAAAACTGTTTTTT,CSARDDEKLFF
-,-,TRBJ2-5,TRBV20-1,TGCAGTGCGCGCTACACCCAAACAGGGTCGGCGAAGACCCAGTACTTC,CSARYTQTGSAKTQYF
-,-,TRBJ2-2,TRBV7-6,TGTGCCAGCAGCCGGTTAGGCAGGGTAGGGGTCACCGGGGAGCTGTTTTTT,CASSRLGRVGVTGELFF
many,TRBD1,TRBJ2-7,TRBV6-1,TGTGCCAGCAGGGGACAGGGGTCCTACGAGCAGTACTTC,CASRGQGSYEQYF
-,TRBD1,TRBJ2-2,TRBV12-3/TRBV12-4,TGTGCCAGCAGCCGTGGACAGGGACCCACCGGGGAGCTGTTTTTT,CASSRGQGPTGELFF
-,-,TRBJ1-1,TRBV20-1,TGCAGTGCTAGACCATGGAACACTGAAGCTTTCTTT,CSARPWNTEAFF
-,-,TRBJ1-1,TRBV12-5,TGTGCTAGTGGTTATCGACAGAACACTGAAGCTTTCTTT,CASGYRQNTEAFF
many,-,TRBJ1-4,TRBV7-2,TGTGCCAGCAGCGTCCACAGGGCGACTAATGAAAAACTGTTTTTT,CASSVHRATNEKLFF
few,TRBD1,TRBJ2-1,TRBV6-5,TGTGCCAGCAGTTACTCCGGGACAGGAAAGGGCAATGAGCAGTTCTTC,CASSYSGTGKGNEQFF
few,-,TRBJ2-1,TRBV2,TGTGCCAGCAGTGAAGGGAACTGGGATGGATCTGAGCAGTTCTTC,CASSEGNWDGSEQFF
-,-,TRBJ2-3,TRBV20-1,TGCAGTGCAGCGTGGACAGACACAGATACGCAGTATTTT,CSAAWTDTDTQYF
-,-,TRBJ2-7,TRBV12-3/TRBV12-4,TGTGCCAGCAGGCGAAGGGGAAGGCGCCTCGAGCAGTACTTC,CASRRRGRRLEQYF
many,-,TRBJ1-5,TRBV7-9,TGTGCCAGCAGCTCAGGTAATCAGCCCCAGCATTTT,CASSSGNQPQHF
-,TRBD1,TRBJ2-7,TRBV7-9,TGTGCCAGCAGCTTAGCAGGGGGCTGGGACGAGCAGTACTTC,CASSLAGGWDEQYF